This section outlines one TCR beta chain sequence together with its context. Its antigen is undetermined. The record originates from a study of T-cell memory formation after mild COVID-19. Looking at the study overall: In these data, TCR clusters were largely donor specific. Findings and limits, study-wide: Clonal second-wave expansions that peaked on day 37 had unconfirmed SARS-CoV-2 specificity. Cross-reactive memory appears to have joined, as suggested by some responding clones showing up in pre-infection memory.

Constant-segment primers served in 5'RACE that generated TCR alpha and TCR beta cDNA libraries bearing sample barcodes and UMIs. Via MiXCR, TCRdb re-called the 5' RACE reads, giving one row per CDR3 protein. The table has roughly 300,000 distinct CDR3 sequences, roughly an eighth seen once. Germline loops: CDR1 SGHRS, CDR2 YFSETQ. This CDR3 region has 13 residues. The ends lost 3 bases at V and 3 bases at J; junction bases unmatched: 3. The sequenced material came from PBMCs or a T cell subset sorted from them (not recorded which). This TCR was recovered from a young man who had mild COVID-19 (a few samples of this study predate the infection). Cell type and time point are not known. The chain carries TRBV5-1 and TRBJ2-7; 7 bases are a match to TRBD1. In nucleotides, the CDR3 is TGCGCCAGCAGCTCTGACAGGGTCTACGAGCAGTACTTC. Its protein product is CASSSDRVYEQYF. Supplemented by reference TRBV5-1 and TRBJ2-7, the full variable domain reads KAGVTQTPRYLIKTRGQQVTLSCSPISGHRSVSWYQQTPGQGLQFLFEYFSETQRNKGNFPGRFSGRQFSNSRSEMNVSTLELGDSALYLCASSSDRVYEQYFGPGTRLTVT.